The clone carrying this TCR beta chain was seen only once. Its antigen is still unknown. The record originates from a study of high-grade serous ovarian cancer treatment subgroups. Tumor samples were taken before definitive surgery or chemotherapy. Measured with immunoSEQ multiplex PCR; TCRdb has only the in-frame clones, and not every one. The table records some 3,100 clones, 70% to 75% of them present only once. Overall study findings and caveats: Tumors within one patient showed repertoire similarity of roughly 0.11 to 0.79.

Germline V lookup: CDR1 SNHLY, CDR2 FYNNEI. The CDR3 totals 18 residues. Specimen: tumor tissue. This sequence joins TRBV2 and TRBJ2-5; 11 bases map to TRBD2. The assigned J gene may be wrong: the sequence end matches TRBJ2-7 better. The clonotype originates from a human donor with high-grade serous ovarian cancer. CDR3 coding DNA: TGTGCCAGCAGTTCCTTAACTAGACTAGCGGGGAGCTCCTACGAGCAGTACTTC. Encoded protein: CASSSLTRLAGSSYEQYF.